This entry lists 28 T cell receptor beta chains sequenced from one sample in a study of low-dose radiotherapy and immunotherapy resistance in tumors. TRAV- and TRBV-specific primers primed first-strand cDNA, covering alpha and beta chains. An approximately 19-cycle PCR with a constant-region primer and V-primer adapter amplified TCRs. TCRdb re-analysed the reads in MiXCR, keeping a single row per CDR3 protein. The sample consists of roughly 38,000 distinct CDR3 sequences, more than 20% of them appearing once. The time point: after trial treatment. Treatment denoted: LDRT plus nivolumab, ipilimumab, low-dose cyclophosphamide and aspirin (RACIN trial). The specimen was PBMCs, collected after low-dose radiotherapy plus immunotherapy. These receptors were obtained from a female donor with ovarian cancer.

The chain carries TRBV7-8 and TRBJ2-5; 12 nucleotides agree with TRBD1. V was pared by 4 bases and J by 4 bases, with 4 bases of the junction left unmatched. This CDR3 is 15 amino acids long. The germline V gene has CDR1 SGHVS and CDR2 FQNEAQ. CDR3 in amino acids: CASSSRDRGRETQYF. The CDR3 nucleotides are TGTGCCAGCAGCTCAAGGGACAGGGGGCGAGAGACCCAGTACTTC.

On this clonotype: A far larger clone is a single base away, which makes a read error likely. The chain has TRBV5-3 and TRBJ2-6; tentative D call: TRBD1 (6 bases). TRBV5-3 is an ORF for which the function is uncertain. The CDR3 length is 18 residues. CDR3 nucleotide sequence: TGTGCCAGCAGCCATGACCCAGGGGCCCCGTCTGGGGCCAACGTCCTGGCTTTC. Encoded protein: CASSHDPGAPSGANVLAF.

This clonotype was counted at least ten times. The J gene is TRBJ2-2, the V gene TRBV24-1; D not resolved. The V end lost 5 bases, the J end lost 7 bases, and 10 bases lay between the germline ends. The CDR3 is made up of 13 amino acids. CDR1 and CDR2 (germline): KGHDR, SFDVKD. CDR3 region: CATSGEGVGELFF. The CDR3 DNA is TGTGCCACCAGTGGGGAAGGTGTCGGGGAGCTGTTTTTT.

This clonotype has at least ten counts. The chain is built from TRBV7-2 and TRBJ1-5; a possible D gene is TRBD1 (5 bases). V was trimmed by 4 bases and J by 7 bases, leaving 17 bases between them. CDR1 is SGHTA and CDR2 is FQGNSA in the germline V gene. This CDR3 comprises 15 residues. The CDR3 here is CASSSLGRGAQPQHF. Here the CDR3 DNA reads TGTGCCAGCAGCTCACTCGGGAGGGGAGCCCAGCCCCAGCATTTT.

The chain recombines TRBV5-1 with TRBJ1-4; 7 bases are a match to TRBD1. Trimming cost V 1 base and J 11 bases; bases outside gene matches: 8. Per germline, CDR1 SGHRS and CDR2 YFSETQ. CDR3 size: 14 residues. The CDR3 DNA reads as TGCGCCAGCAGCTTGTCGACAGGGCTAAGGAAACTGTTTTTT. Amino acid sequence: CASSLSTGLRKLFF.

The rearrangement joins TRBV28 to TRBJ2-7; 10 bases fit TRBD2. CDR3 size: 16 residues. The V gene end was trimmed by 4 bases and the J gene end by 4 bases; junction bases not matched to a gene: 10. Germline V gives CDR1 MDHEN, CDR2 SYDVKM. CDR3: CASSYYQREGRYEQYV. Here the CDR3 DNA reads TGTGCCAGCAGTTACTACCAGCGGGAGGGGAGGTACGAGCAGTACGTC.

The V call is TRBV28, the J call TRBJ2-7, with TRBD1 as a possible D gene (5 bases). This CDR3 is built from 12 residues. Trimming shortened V by 2 bases and J by 6 bases, and 8 bases separated the two germline ends. The germline V gene encodes CDR1 MDHEN and CDR2 SYDVKM. CDR3 sequence (DNA): TGTGCCAGCAGTTTAAGGACAAGCGAGCAGTACTTC. Amino acids: CASSLRTSEQYF.

This clonotype has at least ten counts. The chain couples TRBV6-6 to TRBJ2-1; TRBD1 agrees at 7 bases. Per germline, CDR1 MNHNY and CDR2 SVGAGI (reference sequence). V trimming: 6 bases; J trimming: 8 bases; junction bases outside the gene matches: 7. The CDR3 runs 13 residues. Here the CDR3 reads CASSYDREYEQFF. Written as DNA, the CDR3 is TGTGCCAGCAGCTATGACAGGGAGTATGAGCAGTTCTTC.

DNA for the CDR3: TGTGCCAGCAGTTACTCCAACTATGGCTACACCTTC. It codes for CASSYSNYGYTF. V usage is TRBV6-5 and J usage is TRBJ1-2; D not certain. The V gene's germline CDR1 is MNHEY and CDR2 SVGAGI. V was pared by 0 bases and J by 2 bases, with 1 base between. This CDR3 comprises 12 residues.

There are many counts of this clonotype. This rearrangement joins TRBV5-1 to TRBJ1-5; D might be TRBD1 (5 bases). The CDR3 extends over 17 amino acids. Germline lookup yields CDR1 SGHRS and CDR2 YFSETQ. Trimming stripped 1 base from V and 5 bases from J, with 19 bases between. DNA for the CDR3: TGCGCCAGCAGCTTGTTGTTTCGTAAACAGGAGTATCAGCCCCAGCATTTT. It translates to CASSLLFRKQEYQPQHF.

In regard to this clonotype: One base separates it from a far larger clone, so it is likely a read error. This chain links TRBV6-8 with TRBJ1-4; D might be TRBD1 (5 bases). Germline loops: CDR1 MNHGY, CDR2 SAAAGT. CDR3 length equals 14 residues. The ends were cut back, 7 bases at V and 3 bases at J, with 12 bases in the middle. CDR3 nucleotides: TGTGCCAGCACCTCAGGGCCATCTAATGAAAAACTGTTTTTT. It encodes CASTSGPSNEKLFF.

The rearrangement links TRBV5-6 to TRBJ1-1; 10 nucleotides agree with TRBD1. Germline values: CDR1 SGHDT, CDR2 YYEEEE. The CDR3 covers 16 residues. V was clipped by 0 bases and J by 0 bases; unmatched bases: 2. The CDR3 reads CASSLGQGALNTEAFF. In nucleotides, the CDR3 is TGTGCCAGCAGCTTGGGACAGGGGGCCTTGAACACTGAAGCTTTCTTT.

V usage is TRBV3-1 and J usage is TRBJ1-1; 7 bases fit TRBD1. Losses at the gene ends were 4 bases for V and 1 base for J; bases not matched to a gene: 6. Looked up from germline, CDR1 is LGHDT and CDR2 is YNNKEL (reference sequence). The CDR3 covers 15 residues. Here the CDR3 DNA reads TGTGCCAGCAGCCTCAGGGGGGGAGGGAACACTGAAGCTTTCTTT. Its translation is CASSLRGGGNTEAFF. Looking up the rest from reference TRBV3-1 and TRBJ1-1 gives the full variable domain: DTAVSQTPKYLVTQMGNDKSIKCEQNLGHDTMYWYKQDSKKFLKIMFSYNNKELIINETVPNRFSPKSPDKAHLNLHINSLELGDSAVYFCASSLRGGGNTEAFFGQGTRLTVV.

Comment on this clonotype: The junction differs from germline at one of its ends, possibly a read error. V usage is TRBV5-1 and J usage is TRBJ2-3, with 9 bases fitting TRBD1. CDR3 length equals 15 residues. Germline V CDR1 and CDR2: SGHRS, YFSETQ. CDR3: CTSSPGTGYTDTQYF. The CDR3 region has the DNA TGCACCAGCAGCCCCGGGACAGGGTACACAGATACGCAGTATTTT.

This clonotype was observed many times. This chain's CDR3 is CASSSSSTSGWLEQYF. The CDR3 bases are TGTGCCAGCAGTTCATCATCGACTAGCGGGTGGTTGGAGCAGTACTTC. This rearrangement joins TRBV28 to TRBJ2-7, with 10 bases lining up with TRBD2. The germline V gene encodes CDR1 MDHEN and CDR2 SYDVKM. The V segment lost 4 bases and the J segment 7 bases; nucleotides outside the gene matches: 13. This CDR3 has 16 residues.

Details on this clonotype: The junction and the germline gene differ at one end; a read error may be behind it. The rearrangement links TRBV5-1 to TRBJ2-3; the D call may be TRBD1 or TRBD2 (7 bases each). The CDR3 contains 17 residues. Germline V gene lookup returns CDR1 SGHRS and CDR2 YFSETQ. The CDR3, as DNA: TGTGCCAGCAGCCCCACAATCATCAGGGGGGGGGCGGATACGCAGTATTTT. Its translation is CASSPTIIRGGADTQYF.

This clonotype was observed many times. CDR3 residues: CASSSRAGGPPQETQYF. The CDR3 DNA follows: TGCGCCAGCAGCTCCCGAGCGGGGGGGCCCCCCCAAGAGACCCAGTACTTC. The chain links TRBV5-1 to TRBJ2-5; 10 bases are shared with TRBD2. Germline V lookup: CDR1 SGHRS, CDR2 YFSETQ. V trimming: 3 bases; J trimming: 1 base; junction bases outside the gene matches: 9. There are 17 residues in the CDR3. Drawing the rest from reference TRBV5-1 and TRBJ2-5, the complete variable domain is KAGVTQTPRYLIKTRGQQVTLSCSPISGHRSVSWYQQTPGQGLQFLFEYFSETQRNKGNFPGRFSGRQFSNSRSEMNVSTLELGDSALYLCASSSRAGGPPQETQYFGPGTRLLVL.

At least ten counts were recorded for this clonotype. The rearrangement uses TRBV4-1 and TRBJ2-2, with D perhaps TRBD1 (5 bases). The length of the CDR3 is 13 residues. From germline, CDR1 is MGHRA and CDR2 YSYEKL. Trimming removed 8 bases at V and 5 bases at J, with 12 bases between. DNA for the CDR3: TGCGCCAGCGGACATGTGAGGACCGGGGAGCTGTTTTTT. Translation gives CASGHVRTGELFF.

The gene calls are TRBV6-8 and TRBJ2-3; unclear D gene. Looked up from germline, CDR1 is MNHGY and CDR2 is SAAAGT. The CDR3 consists of 14 residues. Deletions cut 4 bases from V and 3 bases from J, with 11 bases between. Written as DNA, the CDR3 is TGTGCCAGCAGTTCCAGGTATCCGACAGATACGCAGTATTTT. The encoded protein is CASSSRYPTDTQYF.

This clonotype was seen many times. The chain carries TRBV5-1 and TRBJ2-1; tentatively, D is TRBD1 (5 bases). Germline loops: CDR1 SGHRS, CDR2 YFSETQ. Trimming removed 0 bases from V and 4 bases from J, with 11 bases in between. The CDR3 has 15 amino acids. The CDR3 DNA reads TGCGCCAGCAGCTTGGTGCAGGGCCCTTACAATGAGCAGTTCTTC. It translates to CASSLVQGPYNEQFF. Complete variable domain (other parts from reference TRBV5-1 and TRBJ2-1): KAGVTQTPRYLIKTRGQQVTLSCSPISGHRSVSWYQQTPGQGLQFLFEYFSETQRNKGNFPGRFSGRQFSNSRSEMNVSTLELGDSALYLCASSLVQGPYNEQFFGPGTRLTVL.

A word on this clonotype: A read error is likely here: a far larger clone is one base away. V gene TRBV10-3 combines with J gene TRBJ2-7; possibly TRBD1 for D (6 bases). Trimming stripped 6 bases from V and 7 bases from J, with 19 bases between. The germline CDR1 and CDR2 sequences are ENHRY and SYGVKD. The CDR3 contains 14 residues. The CDR3: CAIRRTEQGNEQYF. CDR3 coding DNA: TGTGCCATCAGGAGGACAGAGCAAGGCAATGAGCAGTACTTC.

This clonotype came up many times. The V call is TRBV18, the J call TRBJ1-5; maybe TRBD1 (5 bases). V was cut by 3 bases and J by 6 bases, with 21 bases left in between. The CDR3 extends over 17 amino acids. Germline V gene sequence: CDR1 KGHSH, CDR2 LQKENI. In DNA form, the CDR3 reads TGTGCCAGCTCACCCGGAGGGACCAATAGGGACGGTCAGCCCCAGCATTTT. Amino acid sequence: CASSPGGTNRDGQPQHF.

In its sample, this clonotype was seen once. The chain recombines TRBV5-4 with TRBJ2-2; TRBD2 agrees at 9 bases. Germline V CDR1 and CDR2: SGHNT, YYREEE (reference sequence). V was pared by 3 bases and J by 2 bases, with 2 bases of the junction left unmatched. The CDR3 has 15 residues. CDR3 protein: CASSWGLANTGELFF. CDR3 in DNA: TGTGCCAGCAGCTGGGGACTAGCTAACACCGGGGAGCTGTTTTTT.

The chain links TRBV30 to TRBJ2-2, with TRBD2 as a possible D gene (5 bases). Per the germline V gene, CDR1 is GTSNPN and CDR2 is SVGIG (reference sequence). Trimming removed 2 bases from V and 3 bases from J, with 10 bases in between. CDR3 size: 14 residues. CDR3 nucleotides: TGTGCCTGGAGTAGAGTAGCGCACACCGGGGAGCTGTTTTTT. This translates into CAWSRVAHTGELFF.

This clonotype was counted many times. This chain links TRBV30 with TRBJ1-3; TRBD1 aligns across 7 bases. V dropped 0 bases and J dropped 4; count of bases not matched to a gene: 3. CDR3 length: 14 residues. Germline CDR1 reads GTSNPN; CDR2 reads SVGIG (reference sequence). The CDR3 spells CAWSVSRGGNTIYF. DNA of the CDR3: TGTGCCTGGAGTGTATCCAGGGGGGGAAACACCATATATTTT.

Remarks on this clonotype: This probably arose from a read error, given a far larger clone one base away. This chain uses TRBV29-1 with TRBJ2-1; 7 bases match TRBD1. The germline gives CDR1 SQVTM, CDR2 ANQGSEA. CDR3 length: 13 residues. V trimming: 8 bases; J trimming: 10 bases; junction bases outside the gene matches: 14. CDR3 coding DNA: TGCAGCATCCGGGACAGCAGCTCCTACGAGCAGTTCTTC. Protein: CSIRDSSSYEQFF.

This clonotype was observed at least ten times. The genes are TRBV7-3 and TRBJ2-7; no definite D call. CDR1 and CDR2 from the germline V gene are SGHTA and FQGTGA. Trimming shortened V by 1 base and J by 0 bases, and 7 bases separated the two germline ends. This CDR3 spans 14 amino acids. As DNA, the CDR3 is TGTGCCAGCAGCTTAATTGGCGGCTCCTACGAGCAGTACTTC. Translation gives CASSLIGGSYEQYF.

The table lists this clonotype with many counts. The chain employs TRBV28 and TRBJ1-5; D gene ambiguous. The V gene lost 3 bases and the J gene lost 4 bases, with 7 bases spanning the gap. The CDR3 runs to 13 residues. Germline V lookup: CDR1 MDHEN, CDR2 SYDVKM. The CDR3 is CASSFGGNQPQHF. The CDR3 DNA reads as TGTGCCAGCAGTTTTGGAGGGAATCAGCCCCAGCATTTT.